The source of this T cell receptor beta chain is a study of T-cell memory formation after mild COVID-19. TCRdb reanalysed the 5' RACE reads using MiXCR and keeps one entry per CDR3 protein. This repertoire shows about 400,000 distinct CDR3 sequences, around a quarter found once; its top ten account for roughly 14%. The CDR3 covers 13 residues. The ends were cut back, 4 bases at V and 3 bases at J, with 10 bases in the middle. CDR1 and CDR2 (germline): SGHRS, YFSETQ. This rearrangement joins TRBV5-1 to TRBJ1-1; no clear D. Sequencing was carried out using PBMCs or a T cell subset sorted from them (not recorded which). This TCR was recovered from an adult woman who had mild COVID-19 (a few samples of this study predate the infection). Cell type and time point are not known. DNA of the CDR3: TGCGCCAGCAGCGCGGACGGATACACTGAAGCTTTCTTT. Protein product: CASSADGYTEAFF.